What follows is one T cell receptor beta chain and its context. Its antigen is still unknown. Primers included in the PCR were 60 Vbeta and 13 Jbeta primers. In the study's own analysis: Roughly 80 million unique TCR beta chains, 9 million to 11 million shared, were counted in a later analysis. Produced via immunoSEQ multiplex PCR; TCRdb's table is partial and in-frame only. For V, J and clone size, that table is used; D and trimming come from the DNA. The sample lists more than 200,000 clones, less than 85% occurring once. The data were taken from a study of cytomegalovirus exposure and HLA in healthy donors. As for the study in general: Around 200 million T cells yielded 100 million or so unique TCR beta sequences, as an earlier analysis found. General study findings and limits: Across donors, sequencing depth was assumed by presence/absence analyses to be roughly uniform. Later analysis associated a missense DCLRE1C variant with TCR beta V- and J-gene trimming.

The CDR3 runs to 20 residues. V lost 1 base, J lost 2 bases, and 17 bases stayed unmatched. Germline CDR1 is LGHNT and CDR2 is FRNRAP. This receptor was taken from a girl aged 2-10 years in good health and CMV-seronegative. This chain connects TRBV12-5 to TRBJ1-3, with 7 positions matching TRBD1. The sample was PBMCs. In DNA form, the CDR3 reads TGTGCTAGTGGTTTGGCTGGGTTTGGTACTAGTACAGGGGCTGGAAACACCATATATTTT. This translates into CASGLAGFGTSTGAGNTIYF.